This T cell receptor beta chain stems from a study of long-term antiretroviral therapy in people with HIV. Germline CDR1 reads KGHSH; CDR2 reads LQKENI. Trimming pared 6 bases from V and 5 bases from J, leaving 13 bases between. The CDR3 spans 14 residues. The libraries were made with immunoSEQ v3.0 at survey level. Sequencing aimed at about 35,000-55,000 T-cell genomes per sample. The method was immunoSEQ multiplex PCR; TCRdb's version includes in-frame clones alone and lacks a portion of them. This sample has roughly 15,000 clones, with more than 65% found just once. This clone occurred a few times. The receptor was derived from a man aged 35 to 55 with HIV. The J gene is TRBJ2-2, the V gene TRBV18; perhaps TRBD2 as D (5 bases). The material was unsorted PBMCs, obtained 3.1 years after starting antiretroviral therapy. CDR3 protein: CASSNPSGTGELFF. The CDR3 bases are TGTGCCAGCTCGAATCCCTCGGGGACCGGGGAGCTGTTTTTT.